The 25 T cell receptor beta chains given below trace back to one sample, sequenced in a study of cytomegalovirus exposure and HLA in healthy donors (dated by TCRdb to about 2017). Libraries were prepared through the immunoSEQ multiplex PCR assay. The multiplex PCR relied on a mix of 60 forward primers for TCR Vbeta segments and 13 reverse primers for TCR Jbeta segments. In its TCRdb copy, this immuneACCESS table keeps in-frame sequences only and misses some clones. Where compared with another copy, unresolved V genes explain less than half of these, and the others have no known cause. Within this sample are some 91,000 clones, with around four fifths of them counted one time only. Around 0.76% of the sample comes from the top ten. Source material: PBMCs. The receptors shown here come from a woman aged 55-70 years in good health and CMV-seronegative.

In its sample, this clone was seen a few times. The chain's CDR3 is CSGGDWYEQYF. The CDR3 nucleotides are TGCAGCGGGGGGGATTGGTACGAGCAGTACTTC. The gene calls are TRBV29-1 and TRBJ2-7, with a possible D match to TRBD2 (6 bases). CDR3 size: 11 residues. Germline assignment: CDR1 SQVTM and CDR2 ANQGSEA. V was pared by 7 bases and J by 4 bases, with 11 bases between.

The rearrangement uses TRBV2 and TRBJ1-1; 8 nucleotides line up with TRBD1. The V segment lost 6 bases and the J segment 5 bases; nucleotides outside the gene matches: 2. CDR1 and CDR2 from the germline V gene are SNHLY and FYNNEI. This CDR3 comprises 12 residues. CDR3 coding DNA: TGTGCCAGCAGGGACAGGGAGACTGAAGCTTTCTTT. Translation gives CASRDRETEAFF.

CDR3 DNA sequence: TGCGCCAGCAGCCCGCAGGGGGTTAGCGGATATTACAATGAGCAGTTCTTC. This codes for CASSPQGVSGYYNEQFF. The gene calls are TRBV4-3 and TRBJ2-1; TRBD1 might be the D (7 bases). CDR1 is LGHNA, CDR2 YSLEER, per germline. The V gene lost 4 bases and the J gene lost 4 bases, with 20 bases spanning the gap. This CDR3 is 17 amino acids long.

This chain uses TRBV7-2 with TRBJ2-3, with 8 bases lining up with TRBD2. The V segment lost 5 bases and the J segment 2 bases; nucleotides outside the gene matches: 9. The CDR3 has 16 residues. The germline gives CDR1 SGHTA, CDR2 FQGNSA. CDR3 sequence (DNA): TGTGCCAGCAGCCTCACTAGCGGTGGGGTCACAGATACGCAGTATTTT. This gives the protein CASSLTSGGVTDTQYF.

This rearrangement joins TRBV7-2 to TRBJ2-7, with D perhaps matching TRBD2 (6 bases). Germline CDR1 and CDR2: SGHTA and FQGNSA. V gave up 6 bases and J gave up 6 bases, with 15 bases separating them. This CDR3 contains 13 residues. CDR3 in amino acids: CASSRRSGGEQYF. CDR3 nucleotides: TGTGCCAGCAGTCGCCGCTCCGGGGGCGAGCAGTACTTC.

This chain connects TRBV13 to TRBJ1-2; D might be TRBD1 (6 bases). Germline CDR1 PRHDT, CDR2 FYEKMQ (reference sequence). V was cut by 0 bases and J by 1 base, with 12 bases left in between. CDR3 length: 16 residues. The DNA for the CDR3 is TGTGCCAGCAGCTTAGGGGGGGCCAAAATTAACTATGGCTACACCTTC. Translation: CASSLGGAKINYGYTF.

V and J are TRBV6-1 and TRBJ2-2; the match to TRBD1 covers 8 bases. With 3 bases clipped from V and 7 bases from J, the junction kept 13 bases outside the gene matches. CDR1 and CDR2 from the germline V gene are MNHNS and SASEGT. The CDR3 has 17 amino acids. In DNA form, the CDR3 reads TGTGCCAGCAGTGAGCCGGGACAGGCTCTACGGTTCGGGGAGCTGTTTTTT. It encodes CASSEPGQALRFGELFF.

Only a few counts were recorded for this clone. The chain couples TRBV29-1 to TRBJ2-7, with 8 bases identical to TRBD1. The CDR3 contains 14 residues. Germline assignment: CDR1 SQVTM and CDR2 ANQGSEA. Trimming cost V 0 bases and J 3 bases; bases outside gene matches: 4. CDR3 DNA sequence: TGCAGCGTTGAAGACGGAACAGGGGGCTACGAGCAGTACTTC. Translation: CSVEDGTGGYEQYF.

V is TRBV5-1 and J is TRBJ1-4; D may be TRBD1 (5 bases). There are 14 residues in the CDR3. V dropped 2 bases and J dropped 5 bases, with 10 bases sitting between them. Per germline, CDR1 SGHRS and CDR2 YFSETQ. The CDR3 sequence is CASSLGQANEKLFF. The DNA for the CDR3 is TGCGCCAGCAGCTTAGGACAAGCGAATGAAAAACTGTTTTTT.

The chain combines TRBV10-1 with TRBJ2-4; no reliable D call. The germline gives CDR1 WNHNN, CDR2 SYGVQD (reference sequence). This CDR3 is 20 amino acids long. V was cut by 0 bases and J by 0 bases, with 21 bases left in between. In nucleotides, the CDR3 is TGCGCCAGCAGTGAGTCCACGACATTACCAACTTACGAAGCCAAAAACATTCAGTACTTC. This codes for CASSESTTLPTYEAKNIQYF.

The table lists this clone with a count of one. The V call is TRBV9, the J call TRBJ2-1; 11 nucleotides agree with TRBD2. The CDR3 is made up of 15 amino acids. Germline V gives CDR1 SGDLS, CDR2 YYNGEE. V trimming: 4 bases; J trimming: 8 bases; junction bases outside the gene matches: 8. CDR3 DNA: TGTGCCAGCAGCAAGATAGCGGGAGGGCCCTATGAGCAGTTCTTC. Protein: CASSKIAGGPYEQFF.

This clone was recorded only once. V usage is TRBV4-1 and J usage is TRBJ2-3; 7 nucleotides align to TRBD2. Germline V gene lookup returns CDR1 MGHRA and CDR2 YSYEKL. The CDR3 consists of 15 residues. Losses at the gene ends were 1 base for V and 3 bases for J; bases not matched to a gene: 4. CDR3 sequence: CASSQGGGSTDTQYF. The CDR3 DNA sequence: TGCGCCAGCAGCCAAGGGGGAGGGAGTACAGATACGCAGTATTTT.

The sample holds a few counts of this clone. This chain links TRBV5-1 with TRBJ2-5; TRBD2 agrees at 9 bases. From germline, CDR1 is SGHRS and CDR2 YFSETQ. The V segment lost 0 bases and the J segment 2 bases; nucleotides outside the gene matches: 8. The CDR3 sequence is 17 residues long. The CDR3 loop reads CASSLDPSGVRQETQYF. DNA for the CDR3: TGCGCCAGCAGCTTGGACCCTAGCGGGGTAAGACAAGAGACCCAGTACTTC.

This rearrangement joins TRBV7-9 to TRBJ2-1; a possible D gene is TRBD1 (5 bases). V was pared by 6 bases and J by 7 bases, with 10 bases between. This CDR3 is built from 12 residues. Germline V gene sequence: CDR1 SEHNR, CDR2 FQNEAQ (reference sequence). This CDR3 reads CASRQGVNEQFF. CDR3 nucleotides: TGTGCCAGCAGGCAGGGTGTTAATGAGCAGTTCTTC.

The V gene is TRBV5-6, the J gene TRBJ2-7; no reliable D call. Germline loops: CDR1 SGHDT, CDR2 YYEEEE. The CDR3 totals 14 residues. Trimming shortened V by 4 bases and J by 0 bases, and 11 bases separated the two germline ends. This chain's CDR3 is CASSPPASSYEQYF. CDR3 DNA: TGTGCCAGCAGCCCTCCTGCCAGCTCCTACGAGCAGTACTTC. The whole variable domain, remainder taken from reference TRBV5-6 and TRBJ2-7, is DAGVTQSPTHLIKTRGQQVTLRCSPKSGHDTVSWYQQALGQGPQFIFQYYEEEERQRGNFPDRFSGHQFPNYSSELNVNALLLGDSALYLCASSPPASSYEQYFGPGTRLTVT.

This chain links TRBV2 with TRBJ1-2, with no clear D. The ends were cut back, 4 bases at V and 0 bases at J, with 9 bases in the middle. CDR3 length equals 14 residues. Germline CDR1 SNHLY, CDR2 FYNNEI. In DNA, the CDR3 is TGTGCCAGCAGTGCTACTATAGCTAACTATGGCTACACCTTC. Its translation is CASSATIANYGYTF.

The chain is built from TRBV7-9 and TRBJ2-5; no firm D call. This CDR3 comprises 11 residues. Germline CDR1 SEHNR, CDR2 FQNEAQ (reference sequence). Trimming removed 4 bases from V and 4 bases from J, with 4 bases in between. In nucleotides, the CDR3 is TGTGCCAGCAGCTCTACAGAGACCCAGTACTTC. This translates into CASSSTETQYF.

V usage is TRBV6-5 and J usage is TRBJ1-4; 12 bases map to TRBD1. V gave up 6 bases and J gave up 5 bases; unmatched junction bases: 4. The CDR3 has 15 amino acids. Germline CDR1 reads MNHEY; CDR2 reads SVGAGI. In DNA form, the CDR3 reads TGTGCCAGCAGGGGGACAGGGGGCGCAAATGAAAAACTGTTTTTT. This gives the protein CASRGTGGANEKLFF.

The chain employs TRBV6-5 and TRBJ1-5, with unresolved D. The V gene lost 6 bases and the J gene lost 2 bases, with 8 bases spanning the gap. The germline V gene has CDR1 MNHEY and CDR2 SVGAGI. This CDR3 region has 13 residues. The CDR3 sequence is CASRPTRNQPQHF. CDR3 coding DNA: TGTGCCAGCAGACCTACCCGCAATCAGCCCCAGCATTTT.

The chain is built from TRBV5-6 and TRBJ2-7; TRBD2 is a possible D gene (5 bases). CDR1 and CDR2 (germline): SGHDT, YYEEEE. The CDR3 spans 16 residues. Trimming cost V 0 bases and J 2 bases, with 15 bases left between them. Written as DNA, the CDR3 is TGTGCCAGCAGCTTGGTGCTGCAGGTCGGGGCCTACGAGCAGTACTTC. Amino acid sequence: CASSLVLQVGAYEQYF.

This clone was found a few times. J is TRBJ2-1 and V is TRBV19; maybe TRBD1 (6 bases). In germline, CDR1 is LNHDA, CDR2 SQIVND (reference sequence). V lost 3 bases, J lost 7 bases, and 16 bases lay in between. The CDR3 loop spans 15 amino acids. The CDR3 loop is CASSIGQGYRNEQFF. The CDR3 nucleotides read TGTGCCAGTAGTATCGGGCAGGGGTATAGGAATGAGCAGTTCTTC.

CDR3 region: CASSLTGYNQPQHF. The CDR3, as DNA: TGTGCCAGCAGTTTAACAGGGTACAATCAGCCCCAGCATTTT. This chain connects TRBV27 to TRBJ1-5, with D tentatively TRBD1 (6 bases). The V end was cut by 2 bases, the J end by 3 bases, with 8 bases between. CDR3 size: 14 residues. CDR1 and CDR2 from the germline V gene are MNHEY and SMNVEV (reference sequence).

The genes are TRBV21-1 and TRBJ2-3; the table's TRBD2 call for D was not verified on the DNA. TRBV21-1 is an annotated pseudogene. CDR3 length equals 15 residues. The CDR3 reads CASSKTSGNADTQYF. In DNA, the CDR3 is TGTGCCAGCAGCAAAACTAGCGGGAACGCAGATACGCAGTATTTT.

The count of this clone is one. This chain joins TRBV14 and TRBJ2-3, with D possibly matching TRBD2 (5 bases). V lost 0 bases and J lost 0, with 13 bases in between. The CDR3 sequence is 17 residues long. CDR1 and CDR2 (germline): SGHDN, FVKESK. The CDR3 reads CASSQEGRGSSTDTQYF. The CDR3 nucleotides are TGTGCCAGCAGCCAAGAAGGACGGGGTTCAAGCACAGATACGCAGTATTTT.

This clone has only a few counts. The rearrangement links TRBV13 to TRBJ1-1; D is possibly TRBD1 (5 bases). CDR1 PRHDT and CDR2 FYEKMQ come from the germline V gene (reference sequence). V was pared by 3 bases and J by 4 bases, with 6 bases between. CDR3 length: 12 residues. CDR3 region: CASSFRATEAFF. Written as DNA, the CDR3 is TGTGCCAGCAGCTTCAGGGCCACTGAAGCTTTCTTT. Full variable domain (outside the CDR3, taken from reference TRBV13 and TRBJ1-1): AAGVIQSPRHLIKEKRETATLKCYPIPRHDTVYWYQQGPGQDPQFLISFYEKMQSDKGSIPDRFSAQQFSDYHSELNMSSLELGDSALYFCASSFRATEAFFGQGTRLTVV.